Shown below are 9 T cell receptor beta chains from a single sample sequenced in a study of T cells in Graves' hyperthyroidism and ophthalmopathy. RNA transcripts provided the source from which TCR beta CDR3 regions were amplified. The study used the HTBI primer set for a first-round RT-PCR of the TCR CDR3. TCRdb re-called the multiplex PCR reads with MiXCR, one entry per CDR3 protein. Of about 410,000 distinct CDR3 sequences in the sample, about 14% were seen once. The material sequenced was blood. These receptors all come from a woman in her 30s with Graves' ophthalmopathy.

This clonotype was detected a few times. V is TRBV5-1 and J is TRBJ2-3, with 11 bases that match TRBD2. J lost 0 bases, V lost 4 bases, and 7 bases had no gene match. Germline assignment: CDR1 SGHRS and CDR2 YFSETQ. This CDR3 has 17 amino acids. The CDR3 spells CASSNAGLAASTDTQYF. CDR3 nucleotides: TGCGCCAGCAGCAACGCGGGACTAGCGGCTAGCACAGATACGCAGTATTTT.

This clonotype has ten or more counts. The CDR3 region has the DNA TGTGCCAGCTCACCAACACACAGTGAAAAACTGTTTTTT. This encodes CASSPTHSEKLFF. The gene calls are TRBV18 and TRBJ1-4; D uncertain. The V gene lost 2 bases and the J gene lost 7 bases, with 8 bases spanning the gap. CDR1 is KGHSH and CDR2 is LQKENI in the germline V gene. The CDR3 has 13 amino acids. Combining the CDR3 with reference TRBV18 and TRBJ1-4 gives the whole variable domain NAGVMQNPRHLVRRRGQEARLRCSPMKGHSHVYWYRQLPEEGLKFMVYLQKENIIDESGMPKERFSAEFPKEGPSILRIQQVVRGDSAAYFCASSPTHSEKLFFGSGTQLSVL.

This clonotype was counted many times. The chain combines TRBV3-1 with TRBJ1-6, with D hard to call. V dropped 1 base and J dropped 0 bases, with 10 bases sitting between them. Germline values: CDR1 LGHDT, CDR2 YNNKEL (reference sequence). This CDR3 contains 17 residues. The CDR3 loop is CASSQVAESSYNSPLHF. For the CDR3, the DNA is TGTGCCAGCAGCCAAGTGGCCGAGAGCTCCTATAATTCACCCCTCCACTTT.

This clonotype has just a few counts. V is TRBV9 and J is TRBJ2-1; 13 bases fit TRBD2. With V trimmed by 0 bases and J by 4 bases, 7 bases remained unmatched. CDR3 size: 18 residues. From germline, CDR1 is SGDLS and CDR2 YYNGEE. In DNA, the CDR3 is TGTGCCAGCAGCGTAGGGCAACTAGCGGGGGGGCCTTACAATGAGCAGTTCTTC. The encoded protein is CASSVGQLAGGPYNEQFF.

This clonotype was recorded at least ten times. CDR3 coding DNA: TGTGCCAGCAGGTCCAGCGGGTTCCACACAGATACGCAGTATTTT. Translated: CASRSSGFHTDTQYF. The chain couples TRBV6-1 to TRBJ2-3; TRBD2 might be the D (6 bases). In germline, CDR1 is MNHNS, CDR2 SASEGT. The CDR3 spans 15 residues. Trimming removed 6 bases at V and 2 bases at J, with 15 bases between.

On this clonotype: A much larger clonotype is one base distant, so this may be a read error. The chain links TRBV28 to TRBJ2-2, with 7 bases lining up with TRBD1. This CDR3 has 14 amino acids. The V gene end was trimmed by 10 bases and the J gene end by 6 bases; junction bases not matched to a gene: 11. Germline lookup yields CDR1 MDHEN and CDR2 SYDVKM. CDR3 in DNA: TGTGCCATCAATACAGGGGAGCTTCCCGGGGAGCTGTTTTTT. Translation gives CAINTGELPGELFF.

There are many counts of this clonotype. The chain carries TRBV18 and TRBJ1-6; the D gene is possibly TRBD1 (5 bases). CDR3 size: 14 residues. Trimming left V 5 bases short and J 8 bases short, with 13 bases between. The germline CDR1 and CDR2 sequences are KGHSH and LQKENI. In DNA, the CDR3 is TGTGCCAGCTCAGTGACAGAGATGGATTCACCCCTCCACTTT. It translates to CASSVTEMDSPLHF.

This clonotype was recorded a few times. The chain has TRBV18 and TRBJ1-3; D is unclear. CDR3 length equals 16 residues. CDR1 and CDR2 (germline): KGHSH, LQKENI. The V gene lost 3 bases and the J gene lost 0 bases, with 12 bases spanning the gap. This CDR3 is CASSPEDGSSGNTIYF. Here the CDR3 DNA reads TGTGCCAGCTCACCGGAGGACGGTAGCTCTGGAAACACCATATATTTT.

This clonotype showed up many times. The genes are TRBV12-3 or TRBV12-4 and TRBJ2-5; D is ambiguous. This CDR3 is 16 amino acids long. The V and J ends lost 4 bases and 2 bases respectively, with 17 bases between them. CDR3 region: CASSSSSLLTQETQYF. DNA of the CDR3: TGTGCCAGCAGTTCGTCCTCGCTCCTAACACAAGAGACCCAGTACTTC.